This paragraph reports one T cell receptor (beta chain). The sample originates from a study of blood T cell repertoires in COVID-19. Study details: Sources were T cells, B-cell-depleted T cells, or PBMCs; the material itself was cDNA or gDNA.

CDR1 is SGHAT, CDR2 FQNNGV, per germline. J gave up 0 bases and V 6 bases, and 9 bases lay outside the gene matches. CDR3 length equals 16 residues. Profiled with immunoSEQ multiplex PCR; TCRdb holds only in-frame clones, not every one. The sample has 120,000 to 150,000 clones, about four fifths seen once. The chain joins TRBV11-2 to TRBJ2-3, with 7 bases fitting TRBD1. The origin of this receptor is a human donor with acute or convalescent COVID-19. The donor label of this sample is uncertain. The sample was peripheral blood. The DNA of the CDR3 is TGTGCCAGCAGATCCAGGGGGACCACTAGCACAGATACGCAGTATTTT. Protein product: CASRSRGTTSTDTQYF.